This is a list of T cell receptor beta chains from one sample in a study of T-cell reconstitution after alpha-beta-depleted transplantation in children. One entry per CDR3 protein results from TCRdb running MiXCR on the PCR reads. This repertoire shows 490,000 or so distinct CDR3 sequences, around an eighth found once; its top ten account for approximately 5.4%. The material was PBMCs from the stem cell graft donor, obtained from the stem cell graft. The receptor source for this set is a human donor who donated a stem cell graft to a child with combined immunodeficiency. Both conserved end residues are part of each CDR3. The D gene is left open where the match is weak. Clone size is not always given. Where it is, it says once, few, many or a class for expanded clones.

d_call	clone_size	v_call	j_call	cdr3_nt	cdr3_aa
.	.	TRBV27	TRBJ2-7	TGTGCCAGCAGAAACTTCAGGGGCGAGTTCTTCGAGCAGTACTTC	CASRNFRGEFFEQYF
TRBD2	few	TRBV6-2/TRBV6-3	TRBJ2-5	TGTGCCAGCAGTGTGACTAGCGGGGGGGCGCTGGAGACCCAGTACTTC	CASSVTSGGALETQYF
.	few	TRBV7-2	TRBJ2-1	TGTGCCAGCAGCCTGCCTGCGAGTGGGCCCTCCTACAATGAGCAGTTCTTC	CASSLPASGPSYNEQFF
TRBD2	few	TRBV29-1	TRBJ2-7	TGCAGCGTTGACTGGGGGGGTAATTCCTACGAGCAGTACTTC	CSVDWGGNSYEQYF
.	many	TRBV29-1	TRBJ2-3	TGCAGCGTTGCCAGGGGAAGAACAGATACGCAGTATTTT	CSVARGRTDTQYF
TRBD2	many	TRBV2	TRBJ2-7	TGTGCCAGTAGGATGCGGGGGTATCAAGGCGAGCAGTACTTC	CASRMRGYQGEQYF
TRBD1	few	TRBV30	TRBJ2-5	TGTGCCTGGGGGACAGGGCAAGAGACCCAGTACTTC	CAWGTGQETQYF
.	few	TRBV15	TRBJ1-5	TGTGCCACCAGCTTGTACAGGGATGCGAGCAATCAGCCCCAGCATTTT	CATSLYRDASNQPQHF
TRBD1	few	TRBV29-1	TRBJ2-7	TGCAGCGTGGGGGACAGGGGCTTGTCTTGGGACGAGCAGTACTTC	CSVGDRGLSWDEQYF
.	few	TRBV5-6	TRBJ1-6	TGTGCCAGCAGCTTGGGCCATAGAGGACCCCTCCACTTT	CASSLGHRGPLHF
TRBD1	few	TRBV5-1	TRBJ2-3	TGCGCCAGCAGCTTCGGGACAGGGACCCAGGATACGCAGTATTTT	CASSFGTGTQDTQYF
TRBD1	.	TRBV7-6	TRBJ2-5	TGTGCCAGCAGTTATCAGGGGGCGGTTGAGACCCAGTACTTC	CASSYQGAVETQYF
TRBD1	.	TRBV29-1	TRBJ2-5	TGCAGCGTCCTCGGGACAGACCAAGAGACCCAGTACTTC	CSVLGTDQETQYF
TRBD2	few	TRBV9	TRBJ2-1	TGTGCCAGCAGCGTAGCACCGGGACTAGGTGTCAATGAGCAGTTCTTC	CASSVAPGLGVNEQFF
.	.	TRBV20-1	TRBJ2-5	TGCAGTGCTAGAGGGCAGGGCAAAGAGACCCAGTACTTC	CSARGQGKETQYF
.	few	TRBV12-3/TRBV12-4	TRBJ1-5	TGTGCCAGCAGTTTAACTAATAGCAATCAGCCCCAGCATTTT	CASSLTNSNQPQHF
.	few	TRBV27	TRBJ2-3	TGTGCCAGCAGTCCGGCGGCAGGAGCTTCGAATACGCAGTATTTT	CASSPAAGASNTQYF
.	few	TRBV20-1	TRBJ2-7	TGCAGTGCAGTCAGAGCCTACGAGCAGTACTTC	CSAVRAYEQYF
TRBD1	many	TRBV20-1	TRBJ2-3	TGCAGTGCTGAACGCCGGGACAGGATCACAGATACGCAGTATTTT	CSAERRDRITDTQYF
.	few	TRBV12-5	TRBJ2-3	TGTGCTAGTGGTTTAGAACAGAGCACAGATACGCAGTATTTT	CASGLEQSTDTQYF
.	.	TRBV10-3	TRBJ1-5	TGTGCCATCAGTCGGGGGGGTCAGCCCCAGCATTTT	CAISRGGQPQHF
.	.	TRBV3-1	TRBJ2-3	TGTGCCAGCAGCCAAGATTTCCAGAGAGGGAATACGCAGTATTTT	CASSQDFQRGNTQYF
.	many	TRBV9	TRBJ1-2	TGTGCCAGCAGCGTTTGGGGGGGGGTTGCCGGAGGCTATGGCTACACCTTC	CASSVWGGVAGGYGYTF
.	.	TRBV12-3/TRBV12-4	TRBJ1-5	TGTGCCAGCACCCCAGAGGGGGGGACTCAGCCCCAGCATTTT	CASTPEGGTQPQHF
.	few	TRBV20-1	TRBJ2-1	TGCAGTCCCCGGGCTAGCGCCCACAATGAGCAGTTCTTC	CSPRASAHNEQFF
.	.	TRBV20-1	TRBJ2-1	TGCAGTGCTAGGTCCGGCGGGGACTACAATGAGCAGTTCTTC	CSARSGGDYNEQFF
.	.	TRBV7-8	TRBJ2-7	TGTGCCAGCAGCTTATTGCCAGGGGCTAGGAACGAGCAGTACTTC	CASSLLPGARNEQYF
.	few	TRBV12-3/TRBV12-4	TRBJ1-2	TGTGCCAGCAGGGGGAGGGACTCTAACTATGGCTACACCTTC	CASRGRDSNYGYTF